These T cell receptor beta chains were read from a single sample in a study of quantifying T cell responses using KT2 cells. MiXCR, run by TCRdb on the UMI-ligation and nested PCR reads, gives a single entry per CDR3 protein. This sample has tens of thousands of distinct CDR3 sequences; about 7.3% occur once, and the top ten carry 15% to 18%. Sequencing input: PBMCs spiked with cells of the T cell clone KT2. The receptor source for this set is a human donor. CDR3s leave out the opening cysteine and the closing phenylalanine or tryptophan.

v_call	j_call	cdr3_aa
TRBV6-1	TRBJ1-2	ASRTKYRETNYGYT
TRBV7-9	TRBJ1-2	ASSGDSYGYT
TRBV6-1	TRBJ1-2	ASSDPFAT
TRBV27	TRBJ2-7	ASTLLTGDDEQY
TRBV27	TRBJ2-7	ASSLRQGASYEQY
TRBV7-9	TRBJ1-6	ASSFRGVFYNSPLH
TRBV6-2/TRBV6-3	TRBJ1-2	ASSSTLADPYGYT
TRBV3-1	TRBJ1-2	ASSQGIGGGYT
TRBV29-1	TRBJ2-7	SVVWENYEQY
TRBV7-2	TRBJ1-2	ASSRGVLSGYT
TRBV12-3/TRBV12-4	TRBJ2-1	ASSRLGDGEQF
TRBV19	TRBJ1-1	ASRQGSEAF
TRBV28	TRBJ2-3	ASSPVGGSKTSGQENPTDTQY
TRBV13	TRBJ1-2	ASSLSSIGTGRANYGYT
TRBV7-9	TRBJ1-5	ASSLEGVNQPQH
TRBV7-8	TRBJ2-6	ASSLVGVRSGANVLT
TRBV12-5	TRBJ2-3	ASGRKTDPTMDTQY
TRBV18	TRBJ2-5	ASSPRAQETQY
TRBV12-3/TRBV12-4	TRBJ2-1	ASRAPRREGRYNEQF
TRBV20-1	TRBJ1-5	SVPGFGNQPQH
TRBV27	TRBJ1-4	ASSLRTGRNEKLF
TRBV15	TRBJ1-1	ATSTRLEGKAF
TRBV4-1	TRBJ1-3	ARSQEGGRGHTIY
TRBV7-3	TRBJ2-1	ASSPRGAEGNEQF
TRBV3-1	TRBJ1-2	ASSPPGGYGYT
TRBV13	TRBJ2-3	ASSRGAGSTDTQY
TRBV7-3	TRBJ1-6	ASSLTGGPSPLH
TRBV12-3/TRBV12-4	TRBJ1-4	ASSLWPGDEKLF